Shown below are 9 T cell receptor beta chains from a single sample sequenced in a study of early stage breast cancer tumors. Only in-frame clones appear in the TCRdb table, and some are missing; sequencing was by immunoSEQ multiplex PCR. The sample has more than 55,000 clones, about 83% seen once. What was sequenced was blood. Every receptor here comes from a person aged 30-39 years with breast cancer.

This sequence joins TRBV6-1 and TRBJ2-2; 7 bases are a match to TRBD1. Germline assignment: CDR1 MNHNS and CDR2 SASEGT. With 6 bases clipped from V and 7 bases from J, the junction kept 8 bases outside the gene matches. The CDR3 sequence is 14 residues long. The CDR3: CASSPDRAHGELFF. The CDR3 DNA is TGTGCCAGCAGCCCCGACAGGGCCCACGGGGAGCTGTTTTTT.

This clone came up once. The V gene is TRBV5-1, the J gene TRBJ2-5; D is undetermined. V was pared by 0 bases and J by 3 bases, with 6 bases between. The CDR3 extends over 13 amino acids. CDR1 and CDR2 (germline): SGHRS, YFSETQ. The CDR3 DNA reads as TGCGCCAGCAGCTTGGGCAGCGAAGAGACCCAGTACTTC. The encoded protein is CASSLGSEETQYF.

The chain uses TRBV7-9 and TRBJ1-1, with D unresolved. The CDR3 has 14 amino acids. Trimming pared 2 bases from V and 1 base from J, leaving 8 bases between. Per germline, CDR1 SEHNR and CDR2 FQNEAQ (reference sequence). In DNA, the CDR3 is TGTGCCAGCAGCTTAACTCGACAGAACACTGAAGCTTTCTTT. Translated, it gives CASSLTRQNTEAFF.

This rearrangement joins TRBV7-9 to TRBJ1-2; D is unresolved. CDR3 length: 13 residues. CDR1 and CDR2 (germline): SEHNR, FQNEAQ (reference sequence). The ends were cut back, 6 bases at V and 3 bases at J, with 11 bases in the middle. CDR3 bases: TGTGCCAGCAGTCAGGACTACTACTATGGCTACACCTTC. Its translation is CASSQDYYYGYTF.

The V call is TRBV7-3, the J call TRBJ2-7; D possibly corresponds to TRBD2 (5 bases). The CDR3 has 13 residues. Trimming removed 5 bases from V and 7 bases from J, with 15 bases in between. The germline gives CDR1 SGHTA, CDR2 FQGTGA. CDR3: CASSPGLPGEQYF. Here the CDR3 DNA reads TGTGCCAGCAGCCCCGGTCTCCCGGGGGAGCAGTACTTC.

The chain couples TRBV5-4 to TRBJ1-3; 7 bases match TRBD1. The V gene end was trimmed by 4 bases and the J gene end by 2 bases; junction bases not matched to a gene: 6. This CDR3 has 15 amino acids. Germline CDR1 and CDR2: SGHNT and YYREEE (reference sequence). CDR3 bases: TGTGCCAGCAGCGTGGACACAGGGGCTGGAAACACCATATATTTT. It encodes CASSVDTGAGNTIYF.

This clone was recorded once. The rearrangement links TRBV4-3 to TRBJ2-1; the match to TRBD2 covers 8 bases. Losses at the gene ends were 0 bases for V and 10 bases for J; bases not matched to a gene: 8. The CDR3 loop spans 15 amino acids. Germline CDR1 reads LGHNA; CDR2 reads YSLEER. CDR3: CASSQDREGREEQFF. The CDR3, as DNA: TGCGCCAGCAGCCAAGATCGGGAGGGCCGCGAAGAGCAGTTCTTC.

With regard to this clone: The same CDR3 arises from other DNA sequences in this sample as well. V and J are TRBV7-8 and TRBJ2-2; D remains unclear. Trimming removed 5 bases from V and 5 bases from J, with 6 bases in between. The germline gives CDR1 SGHVS, CDR2 FQNEAQ. The length of the CDR3 is 12 residues. CDR3 region: CASSPLTGELFF. Here the CDR3 DNA reads TGTGCCAGCAGCCCCTTGACCGGGGAGCTGTTTTTT.

The chain has TRBV19 and TRBJ1-1, with D possibly being TRBD1 (5 bases). Germline-derived CDR1 and CDR2 are LNHDA and SQIVND (reference sequence). V lost 1 base to trimming and J lost 7 bases, with 16 bases between them. The CDR3 is made up of 15 amino acids. The CDR3 sequence is CASSIAHRQGFEAFF. DNA of the CDR3: TGTGCCAGTAGTATAGCGCATCGGCAGGGCTTTGAAGCTTTCTTT.